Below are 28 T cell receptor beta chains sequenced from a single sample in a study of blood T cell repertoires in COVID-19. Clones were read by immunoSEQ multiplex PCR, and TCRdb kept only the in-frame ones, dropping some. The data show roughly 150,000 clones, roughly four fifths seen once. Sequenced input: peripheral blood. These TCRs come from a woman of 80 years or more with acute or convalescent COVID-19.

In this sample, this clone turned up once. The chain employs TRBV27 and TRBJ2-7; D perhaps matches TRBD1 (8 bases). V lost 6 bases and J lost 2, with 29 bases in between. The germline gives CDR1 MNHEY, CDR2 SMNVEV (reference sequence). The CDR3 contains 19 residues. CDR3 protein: CASSQTPDRAGVKAYEQYF. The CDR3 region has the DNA TGTGCCAGCAGCCAAACTCCGGACAGGGCGGGGGTGAAGGCCTACGAGCAGTACTTC.

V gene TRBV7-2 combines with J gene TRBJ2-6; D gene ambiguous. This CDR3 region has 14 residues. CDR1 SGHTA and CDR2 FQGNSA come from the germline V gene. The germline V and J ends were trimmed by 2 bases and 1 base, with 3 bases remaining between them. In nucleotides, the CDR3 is TGTGCCAGCAGCTTACAGTCTGGGGCCAACGTCCTGACTTTC. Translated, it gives CASSLQSGANVLTF.

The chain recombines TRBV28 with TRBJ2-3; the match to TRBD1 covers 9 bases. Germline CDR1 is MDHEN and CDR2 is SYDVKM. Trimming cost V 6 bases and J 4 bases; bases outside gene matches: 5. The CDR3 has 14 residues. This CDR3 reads CASSRTGDADTQYF. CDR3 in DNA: TGTGCCAGCAGCCGGACAGGGGACGCAGATACGCAGTATTTT. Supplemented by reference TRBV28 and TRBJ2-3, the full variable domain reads DVKVTQSSRYLVKRTGEKVFLECVQDMDHENMFWYRQDPGLGLRLIYFSYDVKMKEKGDIPEGYSVSREKKERFSLILESASTNQTSMYLCASSRTGDADTQYFGPGTRLTVL.

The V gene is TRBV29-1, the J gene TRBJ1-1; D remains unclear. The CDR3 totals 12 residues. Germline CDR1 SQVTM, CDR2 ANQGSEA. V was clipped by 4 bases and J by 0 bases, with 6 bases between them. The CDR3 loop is CSVVRMNTEAFF. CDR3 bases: TGCAGCGTTGTGAGGATGAACACTGAAGCTTTCTTT.

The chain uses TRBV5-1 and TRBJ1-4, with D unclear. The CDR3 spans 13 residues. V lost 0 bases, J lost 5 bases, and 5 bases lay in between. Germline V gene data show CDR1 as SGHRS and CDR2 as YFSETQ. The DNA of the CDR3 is TGCGCCAGCAGCTTGGGGCCGAATGAAAAACTGTTTTTT. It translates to CASSLGPNEKLFF.

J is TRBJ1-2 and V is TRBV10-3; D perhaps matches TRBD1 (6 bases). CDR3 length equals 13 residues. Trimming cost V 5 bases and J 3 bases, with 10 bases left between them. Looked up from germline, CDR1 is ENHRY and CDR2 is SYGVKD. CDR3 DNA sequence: TGTGCCATCAGTCGACAGGAGCACTATGGCTACACCTTC. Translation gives CAISRQEHYGYTF.

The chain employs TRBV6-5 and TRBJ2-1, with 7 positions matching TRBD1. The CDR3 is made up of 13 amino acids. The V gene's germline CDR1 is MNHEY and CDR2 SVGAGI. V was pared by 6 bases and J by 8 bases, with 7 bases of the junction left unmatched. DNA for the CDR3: TGTGCCAGCAGAATGGGACAGACCCATGAGCAGTTCTTC. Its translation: CASRMGQTHEQFF.

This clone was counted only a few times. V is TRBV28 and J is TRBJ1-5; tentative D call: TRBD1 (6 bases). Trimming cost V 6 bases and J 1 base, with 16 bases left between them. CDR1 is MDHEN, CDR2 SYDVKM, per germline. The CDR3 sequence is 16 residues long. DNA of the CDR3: TGTGCCAGCAGGATAAGAACGGACAGAAGCAATCAGCCCCAGCATTTT. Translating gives CASRIRTDRSNQPQHF.

This CDR3 reads CASSEDGGGKLFF. Here the CDR3 DNA reads TGTGCCAGCAGTGAAGACGGAGGCGGAAAACTGTTTTTT. V gene TRBV6-1 combines with J gene TRBJ1-4, with no clear D. The germline V and J ends were trimmed by 1 base and 10 bases, with 10 bases remaining between them. From germline, CDR1 is MNHNS and CDR2 SASEGT. The CDR3 extends over 13 amino acids.

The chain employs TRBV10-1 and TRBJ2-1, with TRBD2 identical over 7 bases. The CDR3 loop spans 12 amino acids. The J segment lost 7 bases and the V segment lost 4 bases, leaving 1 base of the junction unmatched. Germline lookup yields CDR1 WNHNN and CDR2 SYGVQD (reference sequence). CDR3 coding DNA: TGCGCCAGCAGTGCGCGGGGGAATGAGCAGTTCTTC. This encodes CASSARGNEQFF.

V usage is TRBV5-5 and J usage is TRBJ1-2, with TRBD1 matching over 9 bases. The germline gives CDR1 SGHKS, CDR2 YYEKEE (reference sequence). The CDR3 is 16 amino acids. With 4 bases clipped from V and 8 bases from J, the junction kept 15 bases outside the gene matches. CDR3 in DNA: TGTGCCAGCAGCCCAGACGACCGGGACAGGGTCGGCGGCTACACCTTC. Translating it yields CASSPDDRDRVGGYTF.

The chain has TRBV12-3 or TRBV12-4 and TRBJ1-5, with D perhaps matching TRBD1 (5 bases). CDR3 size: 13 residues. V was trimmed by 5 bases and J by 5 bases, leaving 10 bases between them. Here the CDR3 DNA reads TGTGCCAGCAGTCTGGCGGGGGATCAGCCCCAGCATTTT. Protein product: CASSLAGDQPQHF.

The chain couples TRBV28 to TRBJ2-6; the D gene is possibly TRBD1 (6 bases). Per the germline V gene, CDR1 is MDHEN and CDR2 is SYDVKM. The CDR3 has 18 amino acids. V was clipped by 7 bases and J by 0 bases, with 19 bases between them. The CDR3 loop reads CASISRTASYSGANVLTF. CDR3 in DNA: TGTGCCAGCATATCCCGGACAGCGTCATACTCTGGGGCCAACGTCCTGACTTTC.

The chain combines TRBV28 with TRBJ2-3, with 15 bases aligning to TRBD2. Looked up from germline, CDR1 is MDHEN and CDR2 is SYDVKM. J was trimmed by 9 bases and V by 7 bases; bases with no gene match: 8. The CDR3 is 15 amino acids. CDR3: CASTPGTSGGNTQYF. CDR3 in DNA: TGTGCCAGCACCCCGGGGACTAGCGGGGGGAACACGCAGTATTTT. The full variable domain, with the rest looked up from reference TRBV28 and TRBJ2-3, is DVKVTQSSRYLVKRTGEKVFLECVQDMDHENMFWYRQDPGLGLRLIYFSYDVKMKEKGDIPEGYSVSREKKERFSLILESASTNQTSMYLCASTPGTSGGNTQYFGPGTRLTVL.

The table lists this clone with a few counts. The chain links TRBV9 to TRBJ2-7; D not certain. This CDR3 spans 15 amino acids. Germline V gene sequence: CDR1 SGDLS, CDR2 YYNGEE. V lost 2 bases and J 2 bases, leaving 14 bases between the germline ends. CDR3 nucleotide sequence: TGTGCCAGCAGCGTCTCCCCGGGTCCGACCTACGAGCAGTACTTC. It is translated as CASSVSPGPTYEQYF.

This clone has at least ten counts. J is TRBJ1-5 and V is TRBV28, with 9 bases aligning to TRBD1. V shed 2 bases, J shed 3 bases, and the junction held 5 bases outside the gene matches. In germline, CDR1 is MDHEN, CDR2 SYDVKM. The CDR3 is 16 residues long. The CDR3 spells CASSLTGQGHNQPQHF. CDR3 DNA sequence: TGTGCCAGCAGTTTAACAGGACAGGGGCACAATCAGCCCCAGCATTTT. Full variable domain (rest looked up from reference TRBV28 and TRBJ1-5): DVKVTQSSRYLVKRTGEKVFLECVQDMDHENMFWYRQDPGLGLRLIYFSYDVKMKEKGDIPEGYSVSREKKERFSLILESASTNQTSMYLCASSLTGQGHNQPQHFGDGTRLSIL.

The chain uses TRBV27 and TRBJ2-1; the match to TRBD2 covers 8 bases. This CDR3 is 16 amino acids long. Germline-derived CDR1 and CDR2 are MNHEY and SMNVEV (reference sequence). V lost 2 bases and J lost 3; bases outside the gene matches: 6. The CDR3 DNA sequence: TGTGCCAGCAGTTTAATCCTAGCGGGTTACTACAATGAGCAGTTCTTC. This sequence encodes CASSLILAGYYNEQFF.

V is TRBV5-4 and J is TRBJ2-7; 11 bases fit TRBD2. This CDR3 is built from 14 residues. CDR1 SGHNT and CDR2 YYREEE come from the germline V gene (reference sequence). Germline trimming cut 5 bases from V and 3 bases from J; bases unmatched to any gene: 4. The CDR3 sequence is CASRAGTSGYEQYF. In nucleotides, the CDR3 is TGTGCCAGCAGAGCCGGGACTAGCGGCTACGAGCAGTACTTC.

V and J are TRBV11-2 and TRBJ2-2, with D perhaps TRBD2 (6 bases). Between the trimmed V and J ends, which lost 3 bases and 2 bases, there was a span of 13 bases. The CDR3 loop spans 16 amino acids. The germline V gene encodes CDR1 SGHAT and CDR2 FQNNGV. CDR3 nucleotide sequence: TGTGCCAGCAGCTTCCGGCCGGGACTTAACACCGGGGAGCTGTTTTTT. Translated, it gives CASSFRPGLNTGELFF.

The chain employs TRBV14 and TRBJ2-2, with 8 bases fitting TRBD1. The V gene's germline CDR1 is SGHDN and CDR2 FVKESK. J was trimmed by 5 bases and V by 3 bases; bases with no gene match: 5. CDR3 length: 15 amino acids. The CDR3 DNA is TGTGCCAGCAGCCACAAAGGGGACAGGACCGGGGAGCTGTTTTTT. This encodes CASSHKGDRTGELFF.

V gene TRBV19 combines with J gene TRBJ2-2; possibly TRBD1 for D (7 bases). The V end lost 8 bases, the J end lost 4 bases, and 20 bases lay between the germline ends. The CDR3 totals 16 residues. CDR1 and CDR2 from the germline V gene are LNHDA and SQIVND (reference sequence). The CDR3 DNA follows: TGTGCCAGTCTTGGACAGGCGGGGATCCGCACCGGGGAGCTGTTTTTT. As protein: CASLGQAGIRTGELFF.

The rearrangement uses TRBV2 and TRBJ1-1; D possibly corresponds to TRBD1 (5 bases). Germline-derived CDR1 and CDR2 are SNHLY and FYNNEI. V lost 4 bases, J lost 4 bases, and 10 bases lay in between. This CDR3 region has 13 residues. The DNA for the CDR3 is TGTGCCAGCAGTGTGGCGGGGGGCACTGAAGCTTTCTTT. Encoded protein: CASSVAGGTEAFF.

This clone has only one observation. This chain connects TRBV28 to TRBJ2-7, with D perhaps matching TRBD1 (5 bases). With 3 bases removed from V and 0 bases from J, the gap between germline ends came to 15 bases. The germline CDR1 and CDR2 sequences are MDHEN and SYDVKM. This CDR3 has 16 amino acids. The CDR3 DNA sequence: TGTGCCAGCAGTTTCCTCGGACACCTGAGCTCCTACGAGCAGTACTTC. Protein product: CASSFLGHLSSYEQYF.

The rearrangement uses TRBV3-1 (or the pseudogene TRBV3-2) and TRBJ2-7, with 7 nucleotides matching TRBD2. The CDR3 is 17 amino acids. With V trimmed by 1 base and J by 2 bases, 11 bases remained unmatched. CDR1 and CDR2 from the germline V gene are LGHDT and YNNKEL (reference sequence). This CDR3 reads CASSQGGGGLTTYEQYF. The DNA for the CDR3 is TGTGCCAGCAGCCAAGGGGGGGGAGGCCTAACAACCTACGAGCAGTACTTC.

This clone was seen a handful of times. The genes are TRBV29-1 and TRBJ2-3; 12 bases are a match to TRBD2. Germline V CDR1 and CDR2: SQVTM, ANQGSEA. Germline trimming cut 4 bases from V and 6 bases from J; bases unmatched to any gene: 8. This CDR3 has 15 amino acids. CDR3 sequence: CSVAASGGGMDTQYF. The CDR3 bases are TGCAGCGTTGCGGCTAGCGGGGGGGGAATGGATACGCAGTATTTT.

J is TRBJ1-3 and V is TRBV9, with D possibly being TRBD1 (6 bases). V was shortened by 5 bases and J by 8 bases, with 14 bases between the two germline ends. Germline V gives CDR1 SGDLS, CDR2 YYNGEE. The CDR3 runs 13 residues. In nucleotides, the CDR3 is TGTGCCAGCAGGCCTACAGGGAGACACACCATATATTTT. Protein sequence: CASRPTGRHTIYF.

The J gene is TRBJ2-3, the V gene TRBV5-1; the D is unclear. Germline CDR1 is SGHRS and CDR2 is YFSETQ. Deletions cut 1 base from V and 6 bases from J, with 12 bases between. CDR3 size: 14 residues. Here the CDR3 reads CASSLNQPRDTQYF. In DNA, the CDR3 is TGCGCCAGCAGCTTGAACCAACCCCGGGATACGCAGTATTTT.

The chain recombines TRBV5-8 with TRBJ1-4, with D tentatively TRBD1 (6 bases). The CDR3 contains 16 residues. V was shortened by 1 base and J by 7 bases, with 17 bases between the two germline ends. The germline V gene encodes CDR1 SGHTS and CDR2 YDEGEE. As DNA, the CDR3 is TGTGCCAGCAGCTTGTTATATGGACAGCTCCCTGAAAAACTGTTTTTT. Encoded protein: CASSLLYGQLPEKLFF.